The 19 T cell receptor beta chains below all came from one sample that was sequenced in a study of T cells in tuberculosis. The data were produced by immunoSEQ multiplex PCR, yet TCRdb's version contains in-frame clones alone and is incomplete. Seen here are tens of thousands of clones, approximately 93% observed once, and the top ten hold about 4.5%. Specified time point: new active TB diagnosis, blood taken before or within 7 days of starting treatment. The sample in question was PBMCs, obtained at tuberculosis diagnosis. The origin of the receptors is an adult with tuberculosis.

This clone was seen a few times. This sequence joins TRBV28 and TRBJ1-4; no reliable D call. Looked up from germline, CDR1 is MDHEN and CDR2 is SYDVKM. V was trimmed by 3 bases and J by 3 bases, leaving 8 bases between them. The CDR3 consists of 14 residues. CDR3 sequence: CASSLGSPNEKLFF. CDR3 nucleotides: TGTGCCAGCAGTTTGGGCAGCCCTAATGAAAAACTGTTTTTT.

V gene TRBV5-4 combines with J gene TRBJ2-2; 10 bases agree with TRBD1. Germline loops: CDR1 SGHNT, CDR2 YYREEE (reference sequence). CDR3 length: 16 residues. J lost 4 bases, V lost 4 bases, and 7 bases had no gene match. CDR3 DNA: TGTGCCAGCAGCGTCGACAGGGGGCTTATCACCGGGGAGCTGTTTTTT. It translates to CASSVDRGLITGELFF.

The chain is built from TRBV28 and TRBJ1-2; tentative D call: TRBD1 (5 bases). Germline-derived CDR1 and CDR2 are MDHEN and SYDVKM. V lost 2 bases, J lost 4 bases, and 20 bases lay in between. This CDR3 is built from 17 residues. CDR3 DNA sequence: TGTGCCAGCAGTTTAGTGGGCTGGCGGAACCAGGGCTATGGCTACACCTTC. It codes for CASSLVGWRNQGYGYTF.

V gene TRBV6-5 combines with J gene TRBJ2-5, with a tentative D call TRBD1 (7 bases). The CDR3 length is 15 residues. Trimming removed 5 bases from V and 5 bases from J, with 18 bases in between. Germline V gives CDR1 MNHEY, CDR2 SVGAGI. The CDR3 region has the DNA TGTGCCAGCAGTACTCCGGGGGACAGCCTCGAGACCCAGTACTTC. Translating it yields CASSTPGDSLETQYF.

The rearrangement uses TRBV10-3 and TRBJ2-3; 15 bases are shared with TRBD2. Losses at the gene ends were 4 bases for V and 11 bases for J; bases not matched to a gene: 10. The V gene's germline CDR1 is ENHRY and CDR2 SYGVKD. The CDR3 contains 16 residues. CDR3 sequence reads: CAISGTSGGADVGQYF. CDR3 sequence (DNA): TGTGCCATCAGTGGGACTAGCGGGGGGGCCGACGTCGGGCAGTATTTT.

This sequence joins TRBV19 and TRBJ1-5, with D hard to call. Germline-derived CDR1 and CDR2 are LNHDA and SQIVND (reference sequence). There are 14 residues in the CDR3. Trimming shortened V by 6 bases and J by 0 bases, and 9 bases separated the two germline ends. CDR3 bases: TGTGCCAGTAGGTCGGAGTATAGCAATCAGCCCCAGCATTTT. This sequence encodes CASRSEYSNQPQHF.

This chain uses TRBV6-5 with TRBJ2-7, with 9 bases matching TRBD1. The ends lost 0 bases at V and 5 bases at J; junction bases unmatched: 5. The CDR3 consists of 15 residues. Germline loops: CDR1 MNHEY, CDR2 SVGAGI. The CDR3 reads CASSYSNRGLNEQYF. The CDR3 DNA reads TGTGCCAGCAGTTACTCAAACAGGGGGCTTAACGAGCAGTACTTC.

CDR3 sequence: CATSREEGADGYTF. The CDR3 DNA reads as TGTGCCACCAGCAGAGAAGAGGGGGCGGATGGCTACACCTTC. J is TRBJ1-2 and V is TRBV15; 7 bases map to TRBD1. Trimming took 0 bases from V and 6 from J; bases not matched to a gene: 4. The CDR3 has 14 residues. The germline CDR1 and CDR2 sequences are LNHNV and YYDKDF (reference sequence).

The rearrangement links TRBV6-1 to TRBJ1-5; TRBD1 might be the D (5 bases). Trimming removed 5 bases at V and 7 bases at J, with 18 bases between. CDR3 length: 15 residues. Germline V gene sequence: CDR1 MNHNS, CDR2 SASEGT. In nucleotides, the CDR3 is TGTGCCAGCAGTTCCCAACCAGGGTATGAACAGCCCCAGCATTTT. Translating gives CASSSQPGYEQPQHF.

The chain uses TRBV19 and TRBJ2-1; D perhaps matches TRBD2 (5 bases). Germline-derived CDR1 and CDR2 are LNHDA and SQIVND (reference sequence). V was pared by 3 bases and J by 10 bases, with 13 bases between. CDR3 size: 13 residues. The CDR3 nucleotides are TGTGCCAGTAGTATCGCCGGGATCAGCGAGCAGTTCTTC. It specifies CASSIAGISEQFF.

V gene TRBV7-9 combines with J gene TRBJ1-1; D is perhaps TRBD1 (5 bases). Trimming stripped 5 bases from V and 4 bases from J, with 17 bases between. Germline-derived CDR1 and CDR2 are SEHNR and FQNEAQ (reference sequence). The CDR3 totals 15 residues. The CDR3 here is CASSHRQTGSTEAFF. CDR3 coding DNA: TGTGCCAGCAGCCACCGACAGACCGGGAGCACTGAAGCTTTCTTT.

The genes are TRBV6-5 and TRBJ1-2; 7 bases map to TRBD1. Germline lookup yields CDR1 MNHEY and CDR2 SVGAGI. The CDR3 contains 13 residues. V gave up 2 bases and J gave up 5 bases; unmatched junction bases: 2. In DNA form, the CDR3 reads TGTGCCAGCAGTTACCAGGGGGATTATGGCTACACCTTC. Translated: CASSYQGDYGYTF.

J is TRBJ2-3 and V is TRBV11-2, with 7 bases aligning to TRBD1. The CDR3 has 16 residues. Looked up from germline, CDR1 is SGHAT and CDR2 is FQNNGV. V dropped 2 bases and J dropped 0; count of bases not matched to a gene: 5. The CDR3, as DNA: TGTGCCAGCAGCTTATTAGGGACAGCGAGCACAGATACGCAGTATTTT. Its protein is CASSLLGTASTDTQYF. Supplemented by reference TRBV11-2 and TRBJ2-3, the full variable domain reads EAGVAQSPRYKIIEKRQSVAFWCNPISGHATLYWYQQILGQGPKLLIQFQNNGVVDDSQLPKDRFSAERLKGVDSTLKIQPAKLEDSAVYLCASSLLGTASTDTQYFGPGTRLTVL.

The chain carries TRBV19 and TRBJ1-5; D unclear. The CDR3 has 13 amino acids. V lost 6 bases and J 3 bases, leaving 9 bases between the germline ends. Germline V gene lookup returns CDR1 LNHDA and CDR2 SQIVND (reference sequence). The CDR3 is CASRLSVNQPQHF. Written as DNA, the CDR3 is TGTGCCAGTAGACTCAGCGTCAATCAGCCCCAGCATTTT.

In this sample, this clone turned up once. This sequence joins TRBV6-1 and TRBJ1-2, with TRBD1 matching over 7 bases. Germline V gene data show CDR1 as MNHNS and CDR2 as SASEGT. With V trimmed by 4 bases and J by 0 bases, 2 bases remained unmatched. CDR3 length equals 14 residues. The CDR3 bases are TGTGCCAGCAGTGGGGGACAGACTAACTATGGCTACACCTTC. Translating it yields CASSGGQTNYGYTF.

This clone occurred once. The chain uses TRBV7-2 and TRBJ2-5; 10 bases line up with TRBD1. The CDR3 contains 15 residues. The V gene end was trimmed by 5 bases and the J gene end by 2 bases; junction bases not matched to a gene: 5. CDR1 SGHTA and CDR2 FQGNSA come from the germline V gene. Here the CDR3 DNA reads TGTGCCAGCAGCCCATCGGACAGGGGGCAAGAGACCCAGTACTTC. As protein: CASSPSDRGQETQYF.

The chain couples TRBV15 to TRBJ1-6, with a weak D call TRBD1 (6 bases). Germline CDR1 LNHNV, CDR2 YYDKDF (reference sequence). V was pared by 3 bases and J by 6 bases, with 15 bases between. The CDR3 spans 16 residues. CDR3 bases: TGTGCCACCAGCAGGGGAGGGGGGAACTTTAATTCACCCCTCCACTTT. Its translation is CATSRGGGNFNSPLHF. The variable domain in full, completed from reference TRBV15 and TRBJ1-6, reads DAMVIQNPRYQVTQFGKPVTLSCSQTLNHNVMYWYQQKSSQAPKLLFHYYDKDFNNEADTPDNFQSRRPNTSFCFLDIRSPGLGDTAMYLCATSRGGGNFNSPLHFGNGTRLTVT.

This clone has just one count. CDR3 in amino acids: CASSRSYGEGSTEAFF. DNA for the CDR3: TGTGCCAGCTCACGGTCCTACGGGGAGGGGAGCACTGAAGCTTTCTTT. The gene calls are TRBV18 and TRBJ1-1, with D possibly being TRBD1 (5 bases). Trimming left V 4 bases short and J 4 bases short, with 19 bases between. Germline V gene sequence: CDR1 KGHSH, CDR2 LQKENI. This CDR3 region has 16 residues.

The chain is built from TRBV27 and TRBJ1-2; D possibly corresponds to TRBD1 (5 bases). V was trimmed by 6 bases and J by 8 bases, leaving 19 bases between them. The CDR3 runs 14 residues. Per germline, CDR1 MNHEY and CDR2 SMNVEV (reference sequence). CDR3 protein: CASSAPGLSVGYTF. CDR3 DNA: TGTGCCAGCAGCGCTCCGGGACTGAGCGTAGGCTACACCTTC.